These T cell receptor beta chains were read from a single sample in a study of T cell repertoires in ileal Crohn's disease. Some clones are missing from TCRdb's copy, which holds only in-frame ones; the method was immunoSEQ multiplex PCR. The table has approximately 27,000 clones, around 80% seen once. Specimen: ileal tissue. The receptors shown here come from an adult with Crohn's disease. The CDR3 runs from the conserved cysteine through the conserved F or W. A D gene is named only where the DNA matches it firmly. Size tells how often a clone was seen (once, few, many) or the class of an expanded clone, and some rows leave it out.

V gene	J gene	clone size	D gene	CDR3 protein	CDR3 DNA
TRBV6-6	TRBJ2-5	.	.	CASSYASGRGIGTQYF	TGTGCCAGCAGTTACGCGTCGGGACGGGGGATAGGGACCCAGTACTTC
TRBV27	TRBJ1-6	.	TRBD1	CASSRGTGGLGNSPLHF	TGTGCCAGCAGCCGTGGGACAGGGGGCCTGGGTAATTCACCCCTCCACTTT
TRBV18	TRBJ1-2	.	.	CASSPNGAMNNYGYTF	TGTGCCAGCTCACCCAATGGAGCTATGAATAACTATGGCTACACCTTC
TRBV18	TRBJ2-6	.	.	CASSPSEYLSGANVLTF	TGTGCCAGCTCACCCAGCGAGTACCTCTCTGGGGCCAACGTCCTGACTTTC
TRBV19	TRBJ1-5	.	.	CASSIGAGRTNQPQHF	TGTGCCAGTAGTATAGGGGCAGGGAGGACCAATCAGCCCCAGCATTTT
TRBV30	TRBJ1-2	.	TRBD1	CAWTLTGLSNYGYTF	TGTGCCTGGACCCTGACAGGGCTGTCCAACTATGGCTACACCTTC
TRBV7-9	TRBJ1-4	.	.	CASSLQGTNEKLFF	TGTGCCAGCAGCTTACAGGGTACTAATGAAAAACTGTTTTTT
TRBV25-1	TRBJ2-7	once	TRBD2	CASSPKGLAYEQYF	TGTGCCAGCAGTCCAAAAGGACTAGCCTACGAGCAGTACTTC
TRBV30	TRBJ2-6	.	.	CAWTGVSGANVLTF	TGTGCCTGGACGGGGGTCTCTGGGGCCAACGTCCTGACTTTC
TRBV10-3	TRBJ1-3	.	TRBD1	CAISVEQGLISGNTIYF	TGTGCCATCAGTGTCGAACAGGGGCTGATCTCTGGAAACACCATATATTTT
TRBV6-5	TRBJ1-5	.	.	CASRPQVNQPQHF	TGTGCCAGCAGGCCACAGGTTAATCAGCCCCAGCATTTT
TRBV5-4	TRBJ1-4	.	TRBD1	CASSFGQGGEKLFF	TGTGCCAGCAGCTTTGGACAGGGAGGCGAAAAACTGTTTTTT
TRBV6-6	TRBJ2-4	.	TRBD2	CASSPRTSGGARTYF	TGTGCCAGCAGTCCCCGGACTAGCGGGGGGGCCCGAACGTACTTC
TRBV11-3	TRBJ2-3	.	.	CASSAEDTQYF	TGTGCCAGCAGCGCCGAGGATACGCAGTATTTT
TRBV11-3	TRBJ2-1	few	.	CASSFGGPNNEQFF	TGTGCCAGCAGTTTCGGGGGGCCCAACAATGAGCAGTTCTTC
TRBV25-1	TRBJ2-1	.	TRBD2	CASSEFGGGYYNEQFF	TGTGCCAGCAGTGAATTTGGGGGGGGTTATTACAATGAGCAGTTCTTC
TRBV6-6	TRBJ2-7	.	TRBD2	CASSSIAGRDYEQYF	TGTGCCAGCAGTTCCATTGCAGGGAGGGACTACGAGCAGTACTTC
TRBV5-4	TRBJ1-1	.	TRBD1	CASSLKTGLAFF	TGTGCCAGCAGCTTAAAGACAGGGCTCGCTTTCTTT
TRBV5-1	TRBJ1-6	.	.	CASSLDRDSPLHF	TGCGCCAGCAGCTTGGATCGGGATTCACCCCTCCACTTT
TRBV9	TRBJ2-7	.	TRBD1	CASSSQGQTYEQYF	TGTGCCAGCAGCTCACAGGGACAGACCTACGAGCAGTACTTC
TRBV27	TRBJ1-2	.	TRBD1	CASSLLGDRGLYGYTF	TGTGCCAGCAGCCTCTTGGGGGACAGGGGGCTGTATGGCTACACCTTC
TRBV6-5	TRBJ2-5	.	.	CASSYTADETQYF	TGTGCCAGCAGTTACACAGCGGACGAGACCCAGTACTTC
TRBV30	TRBJ2-7	.	TRBD1	CAWSPGTGNVEQYF	TGTGCCTGGAGTCCCGGGACAGGGAATGTCGAGCAGTACTTC
TRBV27	TRBJ1-6	.	.	CASAPVRNSPLHF	TGTGCCAGCGCTCCGGTGAGGAATTCACCCCTCCACTTT
TRBV7-2	TRBJ1-6	.	TRBD1	CASTRDSNNNSPLHF	TGTGCCAGCACTCGGGACAGTAATAATAATTCACCCCTCCACTTT